This T cell receptor beta chain was retrieved from a study of identifying expanded T cells in peripheral blood. General study results and limits: Across healthy donors, higher total template counts meant significantly greater approximately two-week count variance. Over about two and four weeks, about 15 and 19 clones changed, versus around 1.1 between replicates.

In regard to this clone: Its antigen is not known.

Collection occurred without any documented infections or immune events in donors. J lost 5 bases, V lost 7 bases, and 8 bases had no gene match. The germline CDR1 and CDR2 sequences are SNHLY and FYNNEI. This CDR3 comprises 14 residues. Generated by immunoSEQ multiplex PCR, the TCRdb table keeps only in-frame clones and is missing some. The repertoire includes 97,000 or so clones, around 89% of them detected once, and around 14% sits in the top ten. The sample consisted of blood. The rearrangement uses TRBV2 and TRBJ2-1, with TRBD1 identical over 7 bases. The receptor comes from a person aged 18 to 70 in good health. CDR3 bases: TGTGCCAGCAACCCGCAGGGGGACGACAATGAGCAGTTCTTC. Amino acid sequence: CASNPQGDDNEQFF.